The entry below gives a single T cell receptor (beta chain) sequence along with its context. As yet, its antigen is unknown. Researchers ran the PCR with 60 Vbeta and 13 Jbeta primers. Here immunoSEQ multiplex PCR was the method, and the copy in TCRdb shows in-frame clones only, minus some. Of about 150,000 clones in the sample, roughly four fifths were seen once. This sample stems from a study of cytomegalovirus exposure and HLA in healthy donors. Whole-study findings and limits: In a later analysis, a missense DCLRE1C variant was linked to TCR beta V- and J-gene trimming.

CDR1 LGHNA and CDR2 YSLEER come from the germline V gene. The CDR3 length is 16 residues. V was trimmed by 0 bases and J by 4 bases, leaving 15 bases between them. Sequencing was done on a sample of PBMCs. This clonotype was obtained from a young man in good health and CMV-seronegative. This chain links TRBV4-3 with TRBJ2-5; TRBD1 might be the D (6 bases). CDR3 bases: TGCGCCAGCAGCCAAGATTCACAGGGTTGGAGAGAGACCCAGTACTTC. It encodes CASSQDSQGWRETQYF.